This entry describes one T cell receptor (beta chain). What it recognizes is unknown. Germline assignment: CDR1 SGHTA and CDR2 FQGNSA. Trimming cost V 3 bases and J 5 bases, with 10 bases left between them. This CDR3 has 13 residues. 13 Jbeta primers and 60 Vbeta primers were used for the PCR. Sequencing was performed with immunoSEQ multiplex PCR; in TCRdb, only in-frame clones are kept and a portion is missing. The table lists about 67,000 clones, 80% to 90% of them singletons. The entry originates in a study of cytomegalovirus exposure and HLA in healthy donors. The overall study: Most donors, 81% of approximately 400 genotyped, fell in the Caucasian-associated ancestry cluster. Study-wide results and caveats: A classifier reportedly called cytomegalovirus status with high sensitivity and specificity.

The rearrangement uses TRBV7-2 and TRBJ1-2; D may be TRBD1 (6 bases). Sequenced: PBMCs. This clonotype was sampled from a woman in her twenties or thirties in good health and CMV-seropositive. Here the CDR3 reads CASSFGTSYGYTF. The CDR3 DNA is TGTGCCAGCAGCTTCGGGACAAGTTATGGCTACACCTTC.